A selection of T cell receptor beta chains follows, all from one sample in a study of T cell responses to AZD1222 COVID-19 vaccine. The data were produced by immunoSEQ multiplex PCR, yet TCRdb's version contains in-frame clones alone and is incomplete. The sample yields about 140,000 clones, 92% seen once. The sequencing here drew on peripheral blood, taken on day 0 of AZD1222 vaccination. Receptors originate from an adult in good health. Each CDR3 is given with its conserved first and last residue. D genes are given only for firm matches. Where a row states a size, it is once, few, many or the class of an expanded clone; other rows omit it.

J: TRBJ2-7; V: TRBV19; size: .; D: .; CDR3: CASSPNPSGRYEQYF; DNA: TGTGCCAGTAGTCCCAATCCGAGCGGACGATACGAGCAGTACTTC
J: TRBJ2-7; V: TRBV6-6; size: .; D: .; CDR3: CASSYETGEQYF; DNA: TGTGCCAGCAGTTACGAGACAGGCGAGCAGTACTTC
J: TRBJ2-6; V: TRBV11-3; size: .; D: .; CDR3: CASSLGAGAGANVLTF; DNA: TGTGCCAGCAGCTTAGGGGCGGGGGCCGGGGCCAACGTCCTGACTTTC
J: TRBJ2-5; V: TRBV7-9; size: .; D: TRBD2; CDR3: CASSLGTREFYETQYF; DNA: TGTGCCAGCAGCTTAGGTACGCGGGAGTTTTACGAGACCCAGTACTTC
J: TRBJ1-3; V: TRBV4-1; size: .; D: TRBD1; CDR3: CASSQDHFGTGSGNTIYF; DNA: TGCGCCAGCAGCCAAGATCATTTCGGGACAGGCTCTGGAAACACCATATATTTT
J: TRBJ2-1; V: TRBV24-1; size: once; D: .; CDR3: CATSDLVNEQFF; DNA: TGTGCCACCAGTGATTTAGTAAATGAGCAGTTCTTC
J: TRBJ1-2; V: TRBV28; size: .; D: .; CDR3: CASSELRGYTF; DNA: TGTGCCAGCAGTGAGTTACGGGGCTACACCTTC
J: TRBJ2-3; V: TRBV15; size: .; D: .; CDR3: CATAVSPSGDTQYF; DNA: TGTGCCACCGCAGTTTCTCCCTCTGGAGATACGCAGTATTTT
J: TRBJ1-2; V: TRBV30; size: .; D: .; CDR3: CAWTHTGTTYDGYTF; DNA: TGTGCCTGGACCCATACAGGGACTACCTACGATGGCTACACCTTC
J: TRBJ1-1; V: TRBV5-1; size: .; D: .; CDR3: CASSTPGDLKAFF; DNA: TGCGCCAGCAGCACACCAGGGGACCTCAAAGCTTTCTTT
J: TRBJ1-1; V: TRBV5-1; size: .; D: .; CDR3: CASSSLGGTEAFF; DNA: TGCGCCAGCAGCTCACTCGGAGGCACTGAAGCTTTCTTT
J: TRBJ2-1; V: TRBV2; size: .; D: TRBD2; CDR3: CASRGGLAGYHEQFF; DNA: TGTGCCAGCAGGGGGGGACTAGCGGGATACCATGAGCAGTTCTTC
J: TRBJ2-2; V: TRBV5-4; size: .; D: TRBD1; CDR3: CASSSGGMNTGELFF; DNA: TGTGCCAGCAGCTCAGGGGGAATGAACACCGGGGAGCTGTTTTTT
J: TRBJ2-2; V: TRBV11-2; size: .; D: .; CDR3: CASSFLAGNTGELFF; DNA: TGTGCCAGCAGCTTTCTTGCGGGAAACACCGGGGAGCTGTTTTTT
J: TRBJ2-7; V: TRBV7-3; size: once; D: .; CDR3: CASSFLEQGLHEQYF; DNA: TGTGCCAGCAGCTTTCTTGAACAGGGACTCCACGAGCAGTACTTC
J: TRBJ2-7; V: TRBV28; size: .; D: TRBD2; CDR3: CASNSGGRGYEQYF; DNA: TGTGCCAGCAATAGCGGGGGGAGGGGGTACGAGCAGTACTTC
J: TRBJ2-1; V: TRBV5-1; size: .; D: TRBD2; CDR3: CASSLSTSGNEQFF; DNA: TGCGCCAGCAGCTTGTCGACTAGCGGGAATGAGCAGTTCTTC
J: TRBJ2-5; V: TRBV28; size: .; D: .; CDR3: CATTDVTGRETQYF; DNA: TGTGCCACTACCGACGTGACAGGGAGGGAGACCCAGTACTTC
J: TRBJ1-1; V: TRBV11-3; size: .; D: .; CDR3: CASSLWSRGTEAFF; DNA: TGTGCCAGCAGCTTATGGTCCCGGGGGACTGAAGCTTTCTTT
J: TRBJ2-3; V: TRBV5-4; size: once; D: .; CDR3: CASSLDRPDTQYF; DNA: TGTGCCAGCAGCTTGGACCGGCCAGATACGCAGTATTTT
J: TRBJ2-2; V: TRBV5-4; size: .; D: TRBD2; CDR3: CASSPTSGTNTGELFF; DNA: TGTGCCAGCAGCCCTACTAGCGGGACAAACACCGGGGAGCTGTTTTTT
J: TRBJ1-2; V: TRBV25-1; size: .; D: TRBD1; CDR3: CASSVDRDYGYTF; DNA: TGTGCCAGCAGTGTAGACAGGGACTATGGCTACACCTTC
J: TRBJ1-4; V: TRBV5-1; size: once; D: .; CDR3: CASSRTGANEKLFF; DNA: TGCGCCAGCAGCCGGACGGGGGCGAATGAAAAACTGTTTTTT
J: TRBJ1-5; V: TRBV18; size: .; D: TRBD1; CDR3: CASSPVRGQGAFNQPQHF; DNA: TGTGCCAGCTCACCAGTGCGCGGACAGGGGGCCTTCAATCAGCCCCAGCATTTT
J: TRBJ1-4; V: TRBV27; size: .; D: .; CDR3: CASSTVFNEKLFF; DNA: TGTGCCAGTTCGACAGTCTTTAATGAAAAACTGTTTTTT
J: TRBJ1-2; V: TRBV13; size: medium-sized; D: .; CDR3: CASSLLGGTGARFNYGYTF; DNA: TGTGCCAGCAGCCTTCTTGGGGGCACGGGGGCTCGTTTTAACTATGGCTACACCTTC
J: TRBJ1-1; V: TRBV18; size: once; D: TRBD1; CDR3: CASSPDRVAFF; DNA: TGTGCCAGCTCACCGGACAGGGTGGCTTTCTTT
J: TRBJ2-1; V: TRBV12-3/TRBV12-4; size: .; D: TRBD1; CDR3: CASTIQGIGEQFF; DNA: TGTGCCAGCACCATACAGGGGATCGGTGAGCAGTTCTTC
J: TRBJ2-3; V: TRBV15; size: once; D: .; CDR3: CATSRDQRTQFTDTQYF; DNA: TGTGCCACCAGCAGAGATCAAAGGACACAATTCACAGATACGCAGTATTTT
J: TRBJ2-5; V: TRBV19; size: .; D: .; CDR3: CASSMWFNQETQYF; DNA: TGTGCCAGTAGTATGTGGTTCAATCAAGAGACCCAGTACTTC
J: TRBJ1-5; V: TRBV19; size: .; D: .; CDR3: CASSIRIIGNQPQHF; DNA: TGTGCCAGTAGTATACGGATCATAGGTAATCAGCCCCAGCATTTT
J: TRBJ1-5; V: TRBV7-9; size: many; D: .; CDR3: CASSQAGTPGQPQHF; DNA: TGTGCCAGCAGCCAAGCCGGGACCCCAGGTCAGCCCCAGCATTTT
J: TRBJ1-1; V: TRBV7-2; size: .; D: .; CDR3: CASSLVGLAEAFF; DNA: TGTGCCAGCAGCTTAGTTGGGCTCGCTGAAGCTTTCTTT
J: TRBJ1-4; V: TRBV5-1; size: once; D: .; CDR3: CASSFRGAREKLFF; DNA: TGCGCCAGCAGCTTTAGGGGGGCGAGAGAAAAACTGTTTTTT
J: TRBJ1-3; V: TRBV9; size: once; D: .; CDR3: CASSHGMGSGNTIYF; DNA: TGTGCCAGCAGCCACGGAATGGGGTCTGGAAACACCATATATTTT
J: TRBJ1-1; V: TRBV3-1/TRBV3-2; size: .; D: TRBD1; CDR3: CASSQGQGTEAFF; DNA: TGTGCCAGCAGCCAAGGACAGGGTACTGAAGCTTTCTTT
J: TRBJ1-6; V: TRBV25-1; size: .; D: .; CDR3: CASTEGSSYNSPLHF; DNA: TGTGCCAGCACTGAGGGGAGCTCCTATAATTCACCCCTCCACTTT
J: TRBJ2-1; V: TRBV19; size: .; D: TRBD1; CDR3: CASSITGQGWEQFF; DNA: TGTGCCAGTAGTATAACCGGACAGGGGTGGGAGCAGTTCTTC
J: TRBJ2-3; V: TRBV2; size: .; D: .; CDR3: CASSELAPSTDTQYF; DNA: TGTGCCAGCAGTGAACTAGCGCCCAGCACAGATACGCAGTATTTT
J: TRBJ1-6; V: TRBV5-1; size: .; D: .; CDR3: CASSRGQSSYNSPLHF; DNA: TGCGCCAGCAGCCGGGGGCAGAGCTCCTATAATTCACCCCTCCACTTT
J: TRBJ2-7; V: TRBV21-1; size: .; D: .; CDR3: CASTRSSYEQYF; DNA: TGTGCCAGCACCCGGAGCTCCTACGAGCAGTACTTC
J: TRBJ1-4; V: TRBV3-1/TRBV3-2; size: .; D: .; CDR3: CASSHGSVTGGNEKLFF; DNA: TGTGCCAGCAGCCATGGCTCGGTCACGGGAGGTAATGAAAAACTGTTTTTT
J: TRBJ2-1; V: TRBV5-1; size: .; D: TRBD2; CDR3: CASSAGGSYNEQFF; DNA: TGCGCCAGCTCGGCGGGGGGCTCCTACAATGAGCAGTTCTTC
J: TRBJ1-1; V: TRBV11-2; size: .; D: .; CDR3: CASSGVAPRTEAFF; DNA: TGTGCCAGCAGCGGCGTGGCGCCTAGGACTGAAGCTTTCTTT
J: TRBJ1-1; V: TRBV6-5; size: .; D: TRBD1; CDR3: CASRKPGQGNTEAFF; DNA: TGTGCCAGCAGAAAGCCGGGACAGGGAAACACTGAAGCTTTCTTT
J: TRBJ1-1; V: TRBV2; size: once; D: TRBD1; CDR3: CASRRDRGPTEAFF; DNA: TGTGCCAGCAGAAGAGACAGGGGTCCCACTGAAGCTTTCTTT
J: TRBJ1-3; V: TRBV20-1; size: .; D: .; CDR3: CSARGGNTIYF; DNA: TGCAGTGCTAGAGGGGGAAACACCATATATTTT
J: TRBJ1-4; V: TRBV6-6; size: .; D: .; CDR3: CASSWGGSQNEKLFF; DNA: TGTGCCAGCAGTTGGGGCGGCAGCCAAAATGAAAAACTGTTTTTT
J: TRBJ1-2; V: TRBV6-1; size: .; D: TRBD1; CDR3: CASSEALTGVNYGYTF; DNA: TGTGCCAGCAGTGAAGCGTTGACAGGGGTGAACTATGGCTACACCTTC
J: TRBJ1-1; V: TRBV7-8; size: .; D: TRBD1; CDR3: CASSQGQSTEAFF; DNA: TGTGCCAGCAGCCAGGGACAGTCCACTGAAGCTTTCTTT
J: TRBJ1-2; V: TRBV7-2; size: few; D: TRBD1; CDR3: CASSYPTGAVGGYTF; DNA: TGTGCCAGCAGCTACCCCACAGGGGCAGTGGGTGGCTACACCTTC
J: TRBJ1-2; V: TRBV7-6; size: .; D: .; CDR3: CASSLAPGISNYGYTF; DNA: TGTGCCAGCAGCTTAGCGCCGGGGATCTCTAACTATGGCTACACCTTC
J: TRBJ2-1; V: TRBV7-2; size: .; D: TRBD2; CDR3: CASSLYPGLAGVNEQFF; DNA: TGTGCCAGCAGCTTATACCCGGGACTAGCGGGAGTCAATGAGCAGTTCTTC
J: TRBJ2-7; V: TRBV27; size: .; D: .; CDR3: CASRGTSSYEQYF; DNA: TGTGCCTCTCGGGGGACGAGCTCCTACGAGCAGTACTTC
J: TRBJ2-1; V: TRBV6-5; size: .; D: .; CDR3: CASSYRRGGGYDEQFF; DNA: TGTGCCAGCAGTTACCGCAGGGGGGGAGGATACGATGAGCAGTTCTTC
J: TRBJ2-1; V: TRBV5-1; size: .; D: TRBD2; CDR3: CASSLATSDNEQFF; DNA: TGCGCCAGCAGCTTGGCGACTAGCGACAATGAGCAGTTCTTC